This T cell receptor (beta chain) appears in the sequencing data of a study of neurological immune-mediated disorders. The CDR3 is made up of 14 amino acids. The V end lost 2 bases, the J end lost 13 bases, and 15 bases lay between the germline ends. Germline lookup yields CDR1 SNHLY and CDR2 FYNNEI. Over 160 million TCR-beta sequences from 15-18 subjects came out of each sequencing run. TCRdb reprocessed the 5' RACE reads with MiXCR, giving one entry per CDR3 protein. The data contain 26,000 or so distinct CDR3 sequences, under 8% of them singletons. Ten or more counts support this clonotype. The sequence was obtained from a woman between 45 and 60 years old in good health. The V call is TRBV2, the J call TRBJ1-6; the D gene is possibly TRBD1 (5 bases). Sequencing was performed on PBMCs. This CDR3 reads CASSETGTANPLHF. DNA for the CDR3: TGTGCCAGCAGTGAAACCGGGACTGCGAATCCCCTCCACTTT.